This T cell receptor beta chain was captured in a study of blood T cell repertoires in COVID-19. The wider study: Italy, Spain and the United States were the sources of the convalescent and acute COVID-19 samples. From T cells, B-cell-depleted T cells, or PBMCs came the material, which was cDNA or gDNA.

How the authors handled the data: Reference gene primer amplification in the assay estimated nucleated cell counts. Profiling relied on immunoSEQ multiplex PCR, and the TCRdb table lists in-frame clones only, not all of them. The DNA gave D and trimming, while V, J and clone size come from that table. There are about 120,000 clones in the sample; roughly nine tenths occur only once, and 25% to 30% lies in the top ten. The V gene's germline CDR1 is SNHLY and CDR2 FYNNEI. The CDR3 covers 15 residues. The germline V and J ends were trimmed by 6 bases and 5 bases, with 19 bases remaining between them. Input material: peripheral blood. The clonotype originates from a man aged 65 to 79 with active or convalescent COVID-19. The chain links TRBV2 to TRBJ2-5, with D perhaps TRBD2 (6 bases). CDR3 protein: CASSRAGGSEETQYF. The CDR3 DNA sequence: TGTGCCAGCAGCCGGGCCGGAGGGTCAGAGGAGACCCAGTACTTC.